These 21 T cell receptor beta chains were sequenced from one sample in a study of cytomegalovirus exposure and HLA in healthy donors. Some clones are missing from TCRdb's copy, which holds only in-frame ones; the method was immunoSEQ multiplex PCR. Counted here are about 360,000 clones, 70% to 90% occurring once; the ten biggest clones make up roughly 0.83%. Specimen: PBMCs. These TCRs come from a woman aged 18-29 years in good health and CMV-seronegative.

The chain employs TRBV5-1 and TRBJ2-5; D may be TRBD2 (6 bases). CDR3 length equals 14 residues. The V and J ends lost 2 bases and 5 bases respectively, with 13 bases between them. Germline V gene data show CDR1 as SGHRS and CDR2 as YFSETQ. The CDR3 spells CASSLELAGETQYF. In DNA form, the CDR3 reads TGCGCCAGCAGCTTAGAACTAGCTGGGGAGACCCAGTACTTC. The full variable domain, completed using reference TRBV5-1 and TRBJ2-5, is KAGVTQTPRYLIKTRGQQVTLSCSPISGHRSVSWYQQTPGQGLQFLFEYFSETQRNKGNFPGRFSGRQFSNSRSEMNVSTLELGDSALYLCASSLELAGETQYFGPGTRLLVL.

This chain's CDR3 is CASSPRRGHEQYF. For the CDR3, the DNA is TGCGCCAGCAGCCCCCGGAGGGGCCACGAGCAGTACTTC. V gene TRBV5-1 combines with J gene TRBJ2-7; D is perhaps TRBD2 (6 bases). V lost 4 bases to trimming and J lost 5 bases, with 13 bases between them. There are 13 residues in the CDR3. CDR1 is SGHRS and CDR2 is YFSETQ in the germline V gene.

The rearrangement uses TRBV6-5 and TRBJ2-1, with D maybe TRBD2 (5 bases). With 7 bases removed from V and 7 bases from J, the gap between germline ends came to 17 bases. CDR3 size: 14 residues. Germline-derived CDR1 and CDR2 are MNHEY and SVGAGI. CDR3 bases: TGTGCCAGCACCACGGGTCGGGGTGGAAATGAGCAGTTCTTC. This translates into CASTTGRGGNEQFF.

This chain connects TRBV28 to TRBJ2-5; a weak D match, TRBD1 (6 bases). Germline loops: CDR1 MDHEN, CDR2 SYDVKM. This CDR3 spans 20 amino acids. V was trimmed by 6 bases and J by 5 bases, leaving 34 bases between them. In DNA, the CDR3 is TGTGCCAGCAGACCGGGACATGAAGATCCCCGTGACGGGTTTGGGGAGACCCAGTACTTC. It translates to CASRPGHEDPRDGFGETQYF.

The CDR3 sequence: CASTNPVGAGEAFF. DNA for the CDR3: TGTGCCAGCACCAATCCCGTTGGGGCTGGTGAAGCTTTCTTT. The chain uses TRBV28 and TRBJ1-1; possible D gene TRBD1, 5 bases. The CDR3 is made up of 14 amino acids. V shed 7 bases and J shed 7 bases, with 19 bases lying between them. The V gene's germline CDR1 is MDHEN and CDR2 SYDVKM.

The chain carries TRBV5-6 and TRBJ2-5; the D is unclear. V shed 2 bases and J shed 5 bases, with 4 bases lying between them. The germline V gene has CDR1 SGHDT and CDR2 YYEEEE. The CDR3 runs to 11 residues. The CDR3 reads CASSFIETQYF. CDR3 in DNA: TGTGCCAGCAGCTTTATCGAGACCCAGTACTTC.

CDR3 sequence reads: CASSWGDRGSTDTQYF. In nucleotides, the CDR3 is TGCGCCAGCAGCTGGGGGGACAGGGGTAGCACAGATACGCAGTATTTT. The V call is TRBV5-1, the J call TRBJ2-3; 10 nucleotides agree with TRBD1. The germline V gene encodes CDR1 SGHRS and CDR2 YFSETQ. Trimming at V came to 3 bases and at J to 0 bases, leaving 4 bases not matched to a gene. The CDR3 has 16 residues.

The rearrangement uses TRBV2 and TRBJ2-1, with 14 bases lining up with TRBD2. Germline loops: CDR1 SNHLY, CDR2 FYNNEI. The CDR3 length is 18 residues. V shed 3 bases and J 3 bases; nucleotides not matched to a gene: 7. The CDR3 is CASSEALGLAGVYNEQFF. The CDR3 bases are TGTGCCAGCAGTGAGGCCTTGGGACTAGCGGGGGTCTACAATGAGCAGTTCTTC.

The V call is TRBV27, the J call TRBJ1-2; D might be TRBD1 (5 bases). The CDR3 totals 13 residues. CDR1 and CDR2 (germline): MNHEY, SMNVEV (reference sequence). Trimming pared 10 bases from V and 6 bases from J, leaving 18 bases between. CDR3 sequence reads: CATTNGGGDGYTF. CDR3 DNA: TGTGCCACGACCAATGGGGGAGGGGATGGCTACACCTTC.

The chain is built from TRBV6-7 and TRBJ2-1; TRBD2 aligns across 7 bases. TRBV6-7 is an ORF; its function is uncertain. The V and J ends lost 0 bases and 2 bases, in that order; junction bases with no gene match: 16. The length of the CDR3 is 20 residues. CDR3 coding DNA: TGTGCCAGCAGTTACTCGATCCGGGAGGCCCCCTCGGGACCCTACAATGAGCAGTTCTTC. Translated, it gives CASSYSIREAPSGPYNEQFF.

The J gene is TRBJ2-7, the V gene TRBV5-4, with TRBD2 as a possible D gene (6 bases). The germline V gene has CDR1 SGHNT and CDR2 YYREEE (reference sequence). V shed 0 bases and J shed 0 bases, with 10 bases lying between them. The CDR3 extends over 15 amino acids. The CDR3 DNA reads TGTGCCAGCAGCTTGGGGCGGGGTCCCTCCTACGAGCAGTACTTC. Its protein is CASSLGRGPSYEQYF.

Here the CDR3 reads CVSTLYTEAFF. The CDR3 bases are TGTGTCTCGACACTGTACACTGAAGCTTTCTTT. This chain joins TRBV2 and TRBJ1-1; no firm D call. CDR1 and CDR2 from the germline V gene are SNHLY and FYNNEI. The CDR3 spans 11 residues.

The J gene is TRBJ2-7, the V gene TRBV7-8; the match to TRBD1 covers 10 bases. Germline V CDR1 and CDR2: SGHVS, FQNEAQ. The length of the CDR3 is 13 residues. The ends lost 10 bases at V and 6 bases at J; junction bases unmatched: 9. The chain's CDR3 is CATRGQGPREQYF. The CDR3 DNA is TGTGCCACCCGGGGACAGGGGCCACGCGAGCAGTACTTC.

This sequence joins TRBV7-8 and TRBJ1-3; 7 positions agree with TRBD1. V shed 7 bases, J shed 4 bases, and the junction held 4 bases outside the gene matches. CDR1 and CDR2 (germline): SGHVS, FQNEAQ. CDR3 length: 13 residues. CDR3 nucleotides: TGTGCCAGCACCGAGGACAGGGGAAACACCATATATTTT. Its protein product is CASTEDRGNTIYF.

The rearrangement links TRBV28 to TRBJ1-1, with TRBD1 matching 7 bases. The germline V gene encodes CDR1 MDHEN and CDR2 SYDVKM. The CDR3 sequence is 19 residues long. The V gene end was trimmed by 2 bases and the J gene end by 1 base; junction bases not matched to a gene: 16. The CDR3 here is CASSLVQGGYWVRNTEAFF. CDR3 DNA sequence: TGTGCCAGCAGTTTAGTACAAGGGGGCTATTGGGTTCGGAACACTGAAGCTTTCTTT.

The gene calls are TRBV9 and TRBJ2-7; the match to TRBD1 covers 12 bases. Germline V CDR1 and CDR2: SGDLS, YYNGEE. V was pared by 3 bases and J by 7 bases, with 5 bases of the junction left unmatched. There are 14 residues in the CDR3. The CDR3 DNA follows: TGTGCCAGCAGCGGGGGACAGGGGGCGCGGGAGCAGTACTTC. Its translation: CASSGGQGAREQYF.

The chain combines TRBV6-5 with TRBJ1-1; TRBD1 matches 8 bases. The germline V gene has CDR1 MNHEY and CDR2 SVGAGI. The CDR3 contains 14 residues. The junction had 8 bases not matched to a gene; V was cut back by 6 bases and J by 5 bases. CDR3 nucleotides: TGTGCCAGCAGCTACAGACAGGGGACGACTGAAGCTTTCTTT. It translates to CASSYRQGTTEAFF.

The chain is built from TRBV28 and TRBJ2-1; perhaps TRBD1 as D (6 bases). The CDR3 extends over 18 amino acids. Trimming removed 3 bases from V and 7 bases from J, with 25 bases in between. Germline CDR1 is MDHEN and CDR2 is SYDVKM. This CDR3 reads CASSFSSFLGGVGNEQFF. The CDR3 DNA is TGTGCCAGCAGTTTCTCCTCTTTTTTAGGGGGAGTGGGGAATGAGCAGTTCTTC.

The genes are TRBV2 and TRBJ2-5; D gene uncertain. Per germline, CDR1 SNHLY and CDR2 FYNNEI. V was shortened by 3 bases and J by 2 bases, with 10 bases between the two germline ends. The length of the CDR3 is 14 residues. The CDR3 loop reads CASSELADQETQYF. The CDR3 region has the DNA TGTGCCAGCAGTGAGCTTGCGGATCAAGAGACCCAGTACTTC.

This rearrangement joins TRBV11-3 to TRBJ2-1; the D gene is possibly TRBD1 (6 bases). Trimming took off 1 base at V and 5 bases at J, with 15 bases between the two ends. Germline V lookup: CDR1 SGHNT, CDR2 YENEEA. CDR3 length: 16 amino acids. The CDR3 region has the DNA TGTGCCAGCAGCTTAGTAGGGGGTACGGTTAACAATGAGCAGTTCTTC. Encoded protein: CASSLVGGTVNNEQFF.

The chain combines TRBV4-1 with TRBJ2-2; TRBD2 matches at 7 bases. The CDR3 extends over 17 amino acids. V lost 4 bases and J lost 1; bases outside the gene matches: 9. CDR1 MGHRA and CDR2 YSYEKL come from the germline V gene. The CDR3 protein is CASSRGLAVLNTGELFF. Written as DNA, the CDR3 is TGCGCCAGCAGCCGAGGTCTAGCGGTCCTGAACACCGGGGAGCTGTTTTTT.